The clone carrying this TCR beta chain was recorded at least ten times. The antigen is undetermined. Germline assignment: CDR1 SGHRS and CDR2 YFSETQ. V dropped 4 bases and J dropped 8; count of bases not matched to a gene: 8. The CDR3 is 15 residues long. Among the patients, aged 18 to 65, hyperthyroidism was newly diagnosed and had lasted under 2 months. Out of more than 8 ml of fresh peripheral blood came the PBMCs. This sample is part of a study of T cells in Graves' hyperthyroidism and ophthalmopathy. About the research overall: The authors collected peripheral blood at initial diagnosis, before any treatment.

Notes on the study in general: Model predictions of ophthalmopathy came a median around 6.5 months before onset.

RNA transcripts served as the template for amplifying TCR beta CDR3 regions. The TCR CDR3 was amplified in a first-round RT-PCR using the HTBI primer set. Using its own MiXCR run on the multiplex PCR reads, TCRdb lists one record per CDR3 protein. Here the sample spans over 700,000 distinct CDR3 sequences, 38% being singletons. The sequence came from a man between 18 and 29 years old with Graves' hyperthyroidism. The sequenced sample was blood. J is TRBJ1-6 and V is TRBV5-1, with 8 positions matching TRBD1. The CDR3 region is CASSDRTGPDSPLHF. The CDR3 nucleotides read TGCGCCAGCAGCGACCGGACAGGGCCGGATTCACCCCTCCACTTT.